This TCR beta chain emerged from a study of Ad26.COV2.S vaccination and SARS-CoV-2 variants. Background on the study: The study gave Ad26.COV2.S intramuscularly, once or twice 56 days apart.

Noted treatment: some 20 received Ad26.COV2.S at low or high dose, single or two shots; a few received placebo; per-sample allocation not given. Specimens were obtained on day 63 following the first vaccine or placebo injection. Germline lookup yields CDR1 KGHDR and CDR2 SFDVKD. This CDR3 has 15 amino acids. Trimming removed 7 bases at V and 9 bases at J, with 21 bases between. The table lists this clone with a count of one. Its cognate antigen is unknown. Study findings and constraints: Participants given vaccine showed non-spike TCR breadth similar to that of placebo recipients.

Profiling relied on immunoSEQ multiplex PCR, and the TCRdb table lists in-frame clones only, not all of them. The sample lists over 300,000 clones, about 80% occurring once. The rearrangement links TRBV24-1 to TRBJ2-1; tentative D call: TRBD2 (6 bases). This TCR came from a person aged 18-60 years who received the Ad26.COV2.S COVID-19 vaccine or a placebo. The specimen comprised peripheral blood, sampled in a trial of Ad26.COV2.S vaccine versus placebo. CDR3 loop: CATRETGTQNSEQFF. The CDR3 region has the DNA TGTGCCACCAGAGAGACCGGGACTCAAAACAGTGAGCAGTTCTTC.